The 32 T cell receptor beta chains in this list originate from one sample, sequenced in a study of long-term antiretroviral therapy in people with HIV. With survey level as its setting, the immunoSEQ assay was v3.0. Data came from immunoSEQ multiplex PCR; TCRdb stores just in-frame clones and leaves some out. In the table there are 20,000 to 30,000 clones, about 83% of which are singletons. Sample: unsorted PBMCs, taken 3 years after starting antiretroviral therapy. These receptors all stem from a young man with HIV.

CDR3 amino acids: CASSIQVAAFF. The CDR3 DNA sequence: TGTGCCAGTAGTATACAAGTGGCAGCTTTCTTT. The chain combines TRBV19 with TRBJ1-1; no firm D call. Trimming took 2 bases from V and 10 from J, leaving 8 bases between them. The CDR3 is 11 amino acids. CDR1 and CDR2 from the germline V gene are LNHDA and SQIVND (reference sequence).

This clone was observed a single time. The chain is built from TRBV6-1 and TRBJ2-7, with 12 positions matching TRBD2. Per germline, CDR1 MNHNS and CDR2 SASEGT. With 1 base clipped from V and 7 bases from J, the junction kept 5 bases outside the gene matches. This CDR3 spans 15 amino acids. CDR3 DNA sequence: TGTGCCAGCAGTGAAGAACTAGCGGGGGGTGGTGAGCAGTACGTC. This gives the protein CASSEELAGGGEQYV.

The table lists this clone with a count of one. The CDR3 region has the DNA TGTGCCAGCAGCTCCGGGACTAGTAAAGACGAGCAGTACTTC. Its protein product is CASSSGTSKDEQYF. The V call is TRBV5-4, the J call TRBJ2-7; TRBD2 agrees at 8 bases. With 3 bases clipped from V and 5 bases from J, the junction kept 7 bases outside the gene matches. This CDR3 has 14 amino acids. CDR1 and CDR2 from the germline V gene are SGHNT and YYREEE (reference sequence). Together with reference TRBV5-4 and TRBJ2-7, the CDR3 gives the full variable domain: ETGVTQSPTHLIKTRGQQVTLRCSSQSGHNTVSWYQQALGQGPQFIFQYYREEENGRGNFPPRFSGLQFPNYSSELNVNALELDDSALYLCASSSGTSKDEQYFGPGTRLTVT.

The CDR3 DNA is TGTGCCAGCAGACGAGTGGGGGTGTCTGGGGCCAACGTCCTGACTTTC. Protein: CASRRVGVSGANVLTF. The chain is built from TRBV11-2 and TRBJ2-6, with D perhaps matching TRBD1 or TRBD2 (5 bases each). CDR3 length: 16 residues. With 6 bases removed from V and 1 base from J, the gap between germline ends came to 13 bases. Per germline, CDR1 SGHAT and CDR2 FQNNGV.

This chain joins TRBV5-1 and TRBJ1-1; weak D call: TRBD1 (5 bases). CDR1 is SGHRS, CDR2 YFSETQ, per germline. V shed 2 bases and J shed 3 bases, with 11 bases lying between them. The CDR3 has 14 residues. The CDR3 DNA follows: TGCGCCAGCAGCTTTCAAGGGGAGGACACTGAAGCTTTCTTT. Amino acids: CASSFQGEDTEAFF. Complete variable domain (other parts from reference TRBV5-1 and TRBJ1-1): KAGVTQTPRYLIKTRGQQVTLSCSPISGHRSVSWYQQTPGQGLQFLFEYFSETQRNKGNFPGRFSGRQFSNSRSEMNVSTLELGDSALYLCASSFQGEDTEAFFGQGTRLTVV.

The chain links TRBV4-2 to TRBJ2-1; weak D call: TRBD2 (7 bases). This CDR3 has 17 amino acids. Germline V gives CDR1 LGHNA, CDR2 YNFKEQ. The V end lost 3 bases, the J end lost 3 bases, and 18 bases lay between the germline ends. The DNA of the CDR3 is TGTGCCAGCAGCCAGCCCCTAGGGGGGGAACGCTACAATGAGCAGTTCTTC. This translates into CASSQPLGGERYNEQFF.

V is TRBV5-6 and J is TRBJ2-5; D uncertain. The CDR3 covers 12 residues. CDR1 is SGHDT and CDR2 is YYEEEE in the germline V gene. The V end was cut by 3 bases, the J end by 7 bases, with 10 bases between. This CDR3 reads CASSSGFGTQYF. CDR3 coding DNA: TGTGCCAGCAGCTCAGGCTTTGGGACCCAGTACTTC.

The chain couples TRBV5-6 to TRBJ1-5; the D is unclear. The V gene's germline CDR1 is SGHDT and CDR2 YYEEEE. V lost 3 bases, J lost 4 bases, and 11 bases lay in between. The CDR3 length is 14 residues. In DNA, the CDR3 is TGTGCCAGCAGCTGGCGTCCTGTAAATCAGCCCCAGCATTTT. Protein sequence: CASSWRPVNQPQHF.

Only a few counts were recorded for this clone. This chain uses TRBV28 with TRBJ2-2; unclear D gene. The germline CDR1 and CDR2 sequences are MDHEN and SYDVKM. Deletions cut 5 bases from V and 8 bases from J, with 24 bases between. The CDR3 length is 17 residues. CDR3 DNA: TGTGCCAGCAGTCACGGACGAGAGTTAGAACAAAGGGGGGAGCTGTTTTTT. It encodes CASSHGRELEQRGELFF.

This clone has only one observation. J is TRBJ1-1 and V is TRBV6-5; the D is unclear. The CDR3 length is 13 residues. The germline V gene has CDR1 MNHEY and CDR2 SVGAGI. V lost 2 bases, J lost 10 bases, and 14 bases lay in between. The CDR3 bases are TGTGCCAGCAGTTACAATGACGGGAGAGGAGCTTTCTTT. Translation: CASSYNDGRGAFF.

The J gene is TRBJ1-2, the V gene TRBV19; the match to TRBD1 covers 8 bases. This CDR3 contains 15 residues. Germline CDR1 reads LNHDA; CDR2 reads SQIVND (reference sequence). The junction had 7 bases not matched to a gene; V was cut back by 3 bases and J by 4 bases. The CDR3 sequence: CASSMGTGASYGYTF. The CDR3 bases are TGTGCCAGTAGTATGGGGACAGGTGCAAGCTATGGCTACACCTTC.

This chain joins TRBV28 and TRBJ1-6, with D possibly being TRBD1 (6 bases). Per the germline V gene, CDR1 is MDHEN and CDR2 is SYDVKM. This CDR3 is 14 amino acids long. Trimming pared 4 bases from V and 6 bases from J, leaving 10 bases between. The CDR3 region has the DNA TGTGCCAGCAGTTATAGGGGGTTTAATTCACCCCTCCACTTT. This codes for CASSYRGFNSPLHF.

In DNA form, the CDR3 reads TGTGCCAGCAGCACCGACGGGGCAACTAATGAAAAACTGTTTTTT. This gives the protein CASSTDGATNEKLFF. The chain links TRBV7-2 to TRBJ1-4; no reliable D call. This CDR3 spans 15 amino acids. The V gene's germline CDR1 is SGHTA and CDR2 FQGNSA. V was pared by 5 bases and J by 0 bases, with 10 bases between.

The chain combines TRBV28 with TRBJ2-7; a weak D match, TRBD1 (6 bases). From germline, CDR1 is MDHEN and CDR2 SYDVKM. The CDR3 contains 14 residues. V dropped 8 bases and J dropped 5 bases, with 19 bases sitting between them. The DNA of the CDR3 is TGTGCCAGCCAACCCGTAACAGGGTTCAACGAGCAGTACGTC. It encodes CASQPVTGFNEQYV.

The V call is TRBV7-9, the J call TRBJ2-1; maybe TRBD1 (5 bases). Germline values: CDR1 SEHNR, CDR2 FQNEAQ (reference sequence). CDR3 length equals 12 residues. Trimming took off 7 bases at V and 7 bases at J, with 11 bases between the two ends. The CDR3 spells CASTSRVNEQFF. The CDR3 DNA reads as TGTGCCAGCACCTCCAGGGTAAATGAGCAGTTCTTC.

J is TRBJ2-7 and V is TRBV6-5; weak D call: TRBD1 (7 bases). V was pared by 5 bases and J by 6 bases, with 8 bases between. CDR3 length: 11 amino acids. CDR1 and CDR2 (germline): MNHEY, SVGAGI. CDR3 DNA sequence: TGTGCCAGCAGTCAGGGGGGCGAGCAGTACTTC. It codes for CASSQGGEQYF.

This clone came up once. This CDR3 is CASSLVGQETQYF. DNA for the CDR3: TGTGCCAGCAGCTTGGTGGGGCAAGAGACCCAGTACTTC. The V call is TRBV5-6, the J call TRBJ2-5; D is undetermined. Trimming removed 0 bases at V and 2 bases at J, with 5 bases between. Germline V gene lookup returns CDR1 SGHDT and CDR2 YYEEEE. The CDR3 is 13 amino acids.

The V call is TRBV6-5, the J call TRBJ2-2, with 8 bases identical to TRBD1. CDR3 length: 12 residues. The junction had 1 base not matched to a gene; V was cut back by 7 bases and J by 6 bases. Germline assignment: CDR1 MNHEY and CDR2 SVGAGI. The DNA of the CDR3 is TGTGCCAGCACGACAGGGGCCGGGGAGCTGTTTTTT. Translating gives CASTTGAGELFF.

The chain combines TRBV29-1 with TRBJ2-1; 9 positions agree with TRBD1. This CDR3 has 11 amino acids. Germline CDR1 and CDR2: SQVTM and ANQGSEA. J gave up 9 bases and V 7 bases, and 4 bases lay outside the gene matches. The CDR3 DNA follows: TGCAGCGGCACAGGGGGCGGTGAGCAGTTCTTC. Translating it yields CSGTGGGEQFF.

The chain employs TRBV2 and TRBJ1-2, with 9 bases that match TRBD1. CDR1 is SNHLY and CDR2 is FYNNEI in the germline V gene. The ends lost 5 bases at V and 1 base at J; junction bases unmatched: 5. The CDR3 is 15 residues long. CDR3 nucleotide sequence: TGTGCCAGCAGTAGGACAGGGGATTTTAACTATGGCTACACCTTC. The encoded protein is CASSRTGDFNYGYTF.

The chain recombines TRBV28 with TRBJ2-7; perhaps TRBD1 as D (5 bases). The CDR3 is 16 residues long. V lost 6 bases to trimming and J lost 3 bases, with 21 bases between them. CDR1 is MDHEN and CDR2 is SYDVKM in the germline V gene. The CDR3 spells CASRPHGAHWDYEQYF. Written as DNA, the CDR3 is TGTGCCAGCAGACCCCATGGGGCGCATTGGGACTACGAGCAGTACTTC.

The chain combines TRBV11-1 with TRBJ2-1; possible D gene TRBD2, 5 bases. Trimming pared 5 bases from V and 1 base from J, leaving 12 bases between. The CDR3 is 15 residues long. CDR1 is SGHAT and CDR2 is FQDESV in the germline V gene (reference sequence). CDR3 DNA sequence: TGTGCCAGCAGCCACCGAGACTATTCCTACAATGAGCAGTTCTTC. Its protein product is CASSHRDYSYNEQFF. Full variable domain (missing parts from reference TRBV11-1 and TRBJ2-1): EAEVAQSPRYKITEKSQAVAFWCDPISGHATLYWYRQILGQGPELLVQFQDESVVDDSQLPKDRFSAERLKGVDSTLKIQPAELGDSAMYLCASSHRDYSYNEQFFGPGTRLTVL.

The CDR3 nucleotides are TGTGCCAGCAGTCCAGCCCGGGACAGGTATTACAATGAGCAGTTCTTC. This sequence encodes CASSPARDRYYNEQFF. The J gene is TRBJ2-1, the V gene TRBV7-8, with 8 bases aligning to TRBD1. CDR1 is SGHVS, CDR2 FQNEAQ, per germline. This CDR3 has 16 amino acids. J was trimmed by 4 bases and V by 6 bases; bases with no gene match: 11.

CDR3 DNA sequence: TGTGCCAGTAGTACCCCCGAGAGGGGGCTCGTTGTGGGCAATCAGCCCCAGCATTTT. This sequence encodes CASSTPERGLVVGNQPQHF. The chain uses TRBV19 and TRBJ1-5, with TRBD1 matching over 7 bases. V was clipped by 4 bases and J by 2 bases; unmatched bases: 17. From germline, CDR1 is LNHDA and CDR2 SQIVND (reference sequence). CDR3 length equals 19 residues.

Judged by abundance, this clone is medium-sized. This chain joins TRBV6-5 and TRBJ1-2; D gene uncertain. V was cut by 2 bases and J by 7 bases, with 11 bases left in between. CDR1 and CDR2 (germline): MNHEY, SVGAGI. The CDR3 spans 13 residues. CDR3 DNA: TGTGCCAGCAGTTACGGAATTAGGTCTGGCTACACCTTC. Its protein product is CASSYGIRSGYTF.

The CDR3 spells CASSRAGASYNEQFF. CDR3 nucleotides: TGTGCCAGTAGTAGAGCGGGGGCCTCATACAATGAGCAGTTCTTC. The V and J genes are TRBV19 and TRBJ2-1; 8 positions agree with TRBD2. This CDR3 is built from 15 residues. The trim removed 4 bases at V and 4 bases at J, leaving 6 bases unmatched. The germline CDR1 and CDR2 sequences are LNHDA and SQIVND (reference sequence).

The chain links TRBV18 to TRBJ2-3, with 11 positions matching TRBD2. Germline CDR1 KGHSH, CDR2 LQKENI. Trimming at V came to 5 bases and at J to 3 bases, leaving 1 base not matched to a gene. This CDR3 region has 14 residues. Here the CDR3 reads CASSGTSGTDTQYF. CDR3 DNA sequence: TGTGCCAGCTCAGGGACTAGCGGAACAGATACGCAGTATTTT.

This clone has more than one count but fewer than ten. This chain uses TRBV5-6 with TRBJ1-6; TRBD1 might be the D (5 bases). Germline lookup yields CDR1 SGHDT and CDR2 YYEEEE. V was trimmed by 1 base and J by 7 bases, leaving 12 bases between them. The CDR3 length is 15 residues. Here the CDR3 DNA reads TGTGCCAGCAGCTTGTGGGACCGAGGAAATTCACCCCTCCACTTT. Protein product: CASSLWDRGNSPLHF.

The V gene is TRBV5-4, the J gene TRBJ2-5, with TRBD2 as a possible D gene (5 bases). Trimming took 4 bases from V and 5 from J, leaving 15 bases between them. Germline CDR1 and CDR2: SGHNT and YYREEE (reference sequence). The CDR3 extends over 14 amino acids. Here the CDR3 reads CASSRGSGGETQYF. DNA for the CDR3: TGTGCCAGCAGCCGAGGTTCCGGCGGGGAGACCCAGTACTTC.

J is TRBJ2-6 and V is TRBV5-1; TRBD1 might be the D (6 bases). V was cut by 3 bases and J by 0 bases, with 13 bases left in between. CDR1 and CDR2 (germline): SGHRS, YFSETQ. CDR3 length equals 17 residues. CDR3 nucleotides: TGCGCCAGCAGCTCCTCAGGGGTCTTCTCTGGGGCCAACGTCCTGACTTTC. Translation: CASSSSGVFSGANVLTF.

The rearrangement joins TRBV6-5 to TRBJ1-1; D is perhaps TRBD1 (5 bases). The V gene's germline CDR1 is MNHEY and CDR2 SVGAGI. V was pared by 4 bases and J by 7 bases, with 7 bases between. The length of the CDR3 is 11 residues. The CDR3 loop reads CASSWGLEAFF. For the CDR3, the DNA is TGTGCCAGCAGTTGGGGCCTTGAAGCTTTCTTT.

V and J are TRBV7-3 and TRBJ2-7; 7 bases match TRBD1. Germline loops: CDR1 SGHTA, CDR2 FQGTGA. V lost 8 bases and J lost 1; bases outside the gene matches: 20. The CDR3 contains 18 residues. CDR3 amino acids: CASGLAPRDSSLSYEQYF. The DNA for the CDR3 is TGTGCCAGCGGCCTCGCACCCCGGGACAGCTCACTTTCCTACGAGCAGTACTTC.